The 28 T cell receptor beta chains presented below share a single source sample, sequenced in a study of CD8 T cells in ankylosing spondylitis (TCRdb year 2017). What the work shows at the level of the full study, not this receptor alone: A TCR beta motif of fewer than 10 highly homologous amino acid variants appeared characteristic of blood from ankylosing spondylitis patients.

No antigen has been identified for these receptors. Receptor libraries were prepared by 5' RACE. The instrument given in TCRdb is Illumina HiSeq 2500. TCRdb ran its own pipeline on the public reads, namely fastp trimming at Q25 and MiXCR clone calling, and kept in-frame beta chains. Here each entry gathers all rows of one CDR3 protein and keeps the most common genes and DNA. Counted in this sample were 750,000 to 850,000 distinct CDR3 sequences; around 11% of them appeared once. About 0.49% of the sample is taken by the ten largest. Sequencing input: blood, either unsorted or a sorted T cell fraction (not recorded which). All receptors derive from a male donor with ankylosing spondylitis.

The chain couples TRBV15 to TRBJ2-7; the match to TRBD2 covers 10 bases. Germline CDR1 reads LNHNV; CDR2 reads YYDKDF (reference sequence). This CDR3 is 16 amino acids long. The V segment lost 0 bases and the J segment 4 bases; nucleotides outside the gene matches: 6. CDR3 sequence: CATSREGLAGVYEQYF. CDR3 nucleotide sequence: TGTGCCACCAGCAGAGAGGGCCTAGCGGGAGTGTACGAGCAGTACTTC.

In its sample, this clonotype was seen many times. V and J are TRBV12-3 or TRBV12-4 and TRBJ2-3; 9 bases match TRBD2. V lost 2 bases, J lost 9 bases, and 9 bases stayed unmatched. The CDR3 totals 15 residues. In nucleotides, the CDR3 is TGTGCCAGCAGTTTACGTAGCGGGAGACCCCAGACGCAGTATTTT. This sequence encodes CASSLRSGRPQTQYF.

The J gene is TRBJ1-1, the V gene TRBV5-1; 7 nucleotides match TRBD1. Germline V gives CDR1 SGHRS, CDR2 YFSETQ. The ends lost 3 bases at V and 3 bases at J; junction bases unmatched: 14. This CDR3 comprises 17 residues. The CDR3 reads CASSSVRGTAVDTEAFF. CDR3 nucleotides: TGCGCCAGCAGCTCCGTACGTGGGACAGCGGTGGACACTGAAGCTTTCTTT. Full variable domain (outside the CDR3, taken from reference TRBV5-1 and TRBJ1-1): KAGVTQTPRYLIKTRGQQVTLSCSPISGHRSVSWYQQTPGQGLQFLFEYFSETQRNKGNFPGRFSGRQFSNSRSEMNVSTLELGDSALYLCASSSVRGTAVDTEAFFGQGTRLTVV.

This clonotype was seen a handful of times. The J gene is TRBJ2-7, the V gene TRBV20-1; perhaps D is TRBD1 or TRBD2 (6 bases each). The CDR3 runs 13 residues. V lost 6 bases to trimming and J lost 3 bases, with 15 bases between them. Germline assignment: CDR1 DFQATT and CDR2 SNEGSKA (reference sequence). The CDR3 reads CSAEGGAGYEQYF. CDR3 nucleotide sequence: TGCAGTGCAGAGGGGGGCGCGGGCTACGAGCAGTACTTC.

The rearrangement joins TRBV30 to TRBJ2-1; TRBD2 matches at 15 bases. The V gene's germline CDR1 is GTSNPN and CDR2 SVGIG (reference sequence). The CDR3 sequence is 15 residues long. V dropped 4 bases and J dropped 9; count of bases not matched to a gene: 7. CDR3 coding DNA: TGTGCCTGGACAAGGACTAGCGGGGGGGCCTTTGAGCAGTTCTTC. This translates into CAWTRTSGGAFEQFF.

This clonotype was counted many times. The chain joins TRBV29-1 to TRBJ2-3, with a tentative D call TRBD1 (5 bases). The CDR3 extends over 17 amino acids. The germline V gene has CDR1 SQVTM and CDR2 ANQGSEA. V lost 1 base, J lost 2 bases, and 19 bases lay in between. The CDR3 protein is CSVEGSAQDVTTDTQYF. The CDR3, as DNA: TGCAGCGTTGAAGGGTCGGCACAGGACGTTACCACAGATACGCAGTATTTT.

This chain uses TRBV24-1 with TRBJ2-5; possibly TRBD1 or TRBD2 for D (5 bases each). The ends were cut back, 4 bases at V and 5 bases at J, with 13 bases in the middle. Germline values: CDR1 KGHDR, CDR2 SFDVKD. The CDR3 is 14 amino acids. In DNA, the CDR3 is TGTGCCACCAGTGAATCGGGACGGTGGGAGACCCAGTACTTC. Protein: CATSESGRWETQYF.

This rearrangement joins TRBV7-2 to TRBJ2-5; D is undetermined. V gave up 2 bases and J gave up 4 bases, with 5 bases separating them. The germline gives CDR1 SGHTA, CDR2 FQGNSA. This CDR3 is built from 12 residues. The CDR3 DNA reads TGTGCCAGCAGCTTATCCCTAGAGACCCAGTACTTC. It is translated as CASSLSLETQYF.

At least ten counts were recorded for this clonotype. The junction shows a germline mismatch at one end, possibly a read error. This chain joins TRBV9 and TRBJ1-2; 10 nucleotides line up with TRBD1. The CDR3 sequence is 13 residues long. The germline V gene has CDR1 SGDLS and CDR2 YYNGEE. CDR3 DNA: TGTGCCAGCAGCGCTTACACCGGGACAGGGGAGAGCTTC. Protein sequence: CASSAYTGTGESF.

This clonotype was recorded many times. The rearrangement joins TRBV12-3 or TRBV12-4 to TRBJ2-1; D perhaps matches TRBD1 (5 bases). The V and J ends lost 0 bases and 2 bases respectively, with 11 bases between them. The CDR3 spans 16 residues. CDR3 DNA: TGTGCCAGCAGTTTAGCGGGCAGGGTAGCCTACAATGAGCAGTTCTTC. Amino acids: CASSLAGRVAYNEQFF.

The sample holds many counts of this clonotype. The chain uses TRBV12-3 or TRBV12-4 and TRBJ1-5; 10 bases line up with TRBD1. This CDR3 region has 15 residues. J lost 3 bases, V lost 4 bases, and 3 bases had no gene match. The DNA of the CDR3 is TGTGCCAGCAGTTCTGGACAGGGGGACAATCAGCCCCAGCATTTT. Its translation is CASSSGQGDNQPQHF.

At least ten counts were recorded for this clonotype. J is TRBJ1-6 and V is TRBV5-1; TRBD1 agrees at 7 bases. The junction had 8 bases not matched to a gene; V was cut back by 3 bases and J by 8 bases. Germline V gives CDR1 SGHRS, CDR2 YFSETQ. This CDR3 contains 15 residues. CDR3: CASSSEGTAYSPLHF. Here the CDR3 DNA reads TGCGCCAGCAGCTCCGAGGGGACAGCGTATTCACCCCTCCACTTT.

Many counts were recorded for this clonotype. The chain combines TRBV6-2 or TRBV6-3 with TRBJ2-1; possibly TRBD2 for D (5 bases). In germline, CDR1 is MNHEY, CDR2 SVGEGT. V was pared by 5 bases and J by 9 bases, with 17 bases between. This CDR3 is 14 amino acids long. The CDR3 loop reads CASSLAPGYGEQFF. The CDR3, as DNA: TGTGCCAGCAGTCTCGCCCCGGGGTATGGTGAGCAGTTCTTC.

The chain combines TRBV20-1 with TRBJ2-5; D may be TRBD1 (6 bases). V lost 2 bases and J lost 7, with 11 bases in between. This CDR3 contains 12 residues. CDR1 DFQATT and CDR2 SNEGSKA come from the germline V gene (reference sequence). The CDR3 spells CSARLDSATQYF. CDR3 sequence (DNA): TGCAGTGCTAGATTGGACAGCGCGACCCAGTACTTC.

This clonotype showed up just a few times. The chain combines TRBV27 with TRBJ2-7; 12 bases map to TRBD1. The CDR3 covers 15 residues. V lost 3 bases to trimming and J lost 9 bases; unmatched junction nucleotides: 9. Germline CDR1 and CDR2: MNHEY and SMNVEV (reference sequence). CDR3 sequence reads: CASSFAGTGGFRQYF. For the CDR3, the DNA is TGTGCCAGCAGTTTTGCCGGGACAGGGGGCTTTCGGCAGTACTTC.

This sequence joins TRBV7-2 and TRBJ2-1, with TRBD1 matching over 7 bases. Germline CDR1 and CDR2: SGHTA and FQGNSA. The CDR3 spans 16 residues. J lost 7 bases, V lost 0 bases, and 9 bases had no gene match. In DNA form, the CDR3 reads TGTGCCAGCAGCTTAGCGGACAGGATCACTGGGAATGAGCAGTTCTTC. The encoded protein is CASSLADRITGNEQFF. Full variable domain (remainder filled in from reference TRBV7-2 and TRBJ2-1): GAGVSQSPSNKVTEKGKDVELRCDPISGHTALYWYRQSLGQGLEFLIYFQGNSAPDKSGLPSDRFSAERTGGSVSTLTIQRTQQEDSAVYLCASSLADRITGNEQFFGPGTRLTVL.

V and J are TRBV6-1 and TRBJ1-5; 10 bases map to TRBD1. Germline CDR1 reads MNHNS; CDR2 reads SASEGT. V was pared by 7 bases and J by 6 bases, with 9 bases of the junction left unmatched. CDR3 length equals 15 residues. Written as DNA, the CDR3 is TGTGCCAGCACCGGGACAGGGGTTAATGCTCAGCCCCAGCATTTT. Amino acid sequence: CASTGTGVNAQPQHF.

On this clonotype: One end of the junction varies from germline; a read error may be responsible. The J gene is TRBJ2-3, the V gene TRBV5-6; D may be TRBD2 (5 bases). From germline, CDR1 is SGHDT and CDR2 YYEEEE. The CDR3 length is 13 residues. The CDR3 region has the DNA TGTGCCAGCAGCTTGGGACAATCAGATACGGGGAATTTT. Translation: CASSLGQSDTGNF. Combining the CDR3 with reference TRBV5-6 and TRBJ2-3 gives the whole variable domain DAGVTQSPTHLIKTRGQQVTLRCSPKSGHDTVSWYQQALGQGPQFIFQYYEEEERQRGNFPDRFSGHQFPNYSSELNVNALLLGDSALYLCASSLGQSDTGNFGPGTRLTVL.

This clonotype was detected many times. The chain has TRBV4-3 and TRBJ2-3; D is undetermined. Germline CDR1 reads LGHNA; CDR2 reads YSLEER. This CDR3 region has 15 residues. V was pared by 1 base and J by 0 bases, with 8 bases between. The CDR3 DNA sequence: TGCGCCAGCAGCCAAGTGGGAACAAGCACAGATACGCAGTATTTT. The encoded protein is CASSQVGTSTDTQYF.

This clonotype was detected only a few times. Written as DNA, the CDR3 is TGCAGTGCTGGTCACAGGGTTTACAATGAGCAGTTCTTC. Translating it yields CSAGHRVYNEQFF. The V gene is TRBV20-1, the J gene TRBJ2-1; TRBD1 is a possible D gene (6 bases). Trimming cost V 5 bases and J 4 bases, with 12 bases left between them. CDR3 size: 13 residues. The germline CDR1 and CDR2 sequences are DFQATT and SNEGSKA (reference sequence).

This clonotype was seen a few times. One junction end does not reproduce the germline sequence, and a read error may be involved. In nucleotides, the CDR3 is TGTGCCAGCAGCACCAGAACCCTAGCGAATAACACAGTTACGCAGTATTTT. It translates to CASSTRTLANNTVTQYF. The chain employs TRBV7-9 and TRBJ2-3; tentative D call: TRBD2 (6 bases). Germline V gene lookup returns CDR1 SEHNR and CDR2 FQNEAQ (reference sequence). The CDR3 totals 17 residues. Combining the CDR3 with reference TRBV7-9 and TRBJ2-3 gives the whole variable domain DTGVSQNPRHKITKRGQNVTFRCDPISEHNRLYWYRQTLGQGPEFLTYFQNEAQLEKSRLLSDRFSAERPKGSFSTLEIQRTEQGDSAMYLCASSTRTLANNTVTQYFGPGTRLTVL.

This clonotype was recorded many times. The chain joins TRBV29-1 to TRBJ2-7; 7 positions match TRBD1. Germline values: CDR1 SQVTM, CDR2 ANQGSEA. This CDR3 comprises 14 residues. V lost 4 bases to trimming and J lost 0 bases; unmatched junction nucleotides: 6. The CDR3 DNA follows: TGCAGCGTTGGACAGGGAATCACCTCCTACGAGCAGTACTTC. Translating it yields CSVGQGITSYEQYF.

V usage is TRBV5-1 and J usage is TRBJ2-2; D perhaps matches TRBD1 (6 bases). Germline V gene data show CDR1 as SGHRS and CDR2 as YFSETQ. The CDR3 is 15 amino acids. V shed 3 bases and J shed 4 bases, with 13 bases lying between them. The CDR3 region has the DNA TGCGCCAGCAGCTCAGACAGGATGGGCACCGGGGAGCTGTTTTTT. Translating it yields CASSSDRMGTGELFF.

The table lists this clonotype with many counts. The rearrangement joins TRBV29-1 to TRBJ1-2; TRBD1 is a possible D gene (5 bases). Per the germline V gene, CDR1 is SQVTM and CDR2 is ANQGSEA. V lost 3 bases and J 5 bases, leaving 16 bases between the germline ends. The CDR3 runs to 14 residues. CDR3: CSVETGGVGYGYTF. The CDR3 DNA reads TGCAGCGTTGAGACCGGAGGGGTTGGTTATGGCTACACCTTC.

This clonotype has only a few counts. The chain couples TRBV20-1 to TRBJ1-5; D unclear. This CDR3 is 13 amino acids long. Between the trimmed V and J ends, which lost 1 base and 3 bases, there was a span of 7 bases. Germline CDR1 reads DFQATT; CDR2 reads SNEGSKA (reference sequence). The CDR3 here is CSARGHPNQPQHF. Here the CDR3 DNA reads TGCAGTGCTAGAGGACACCCCAATCAGCCCCAGCATTTT.

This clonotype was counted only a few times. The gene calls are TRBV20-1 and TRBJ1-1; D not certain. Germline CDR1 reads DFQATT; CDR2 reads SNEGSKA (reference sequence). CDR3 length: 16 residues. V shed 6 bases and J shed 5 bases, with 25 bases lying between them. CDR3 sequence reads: CSATPRTKRSGTEAFF. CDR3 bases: TGCAGTGCCACACCCCGGACCAAGAGAAGTGGGACTGAAGCTTTCTTT.

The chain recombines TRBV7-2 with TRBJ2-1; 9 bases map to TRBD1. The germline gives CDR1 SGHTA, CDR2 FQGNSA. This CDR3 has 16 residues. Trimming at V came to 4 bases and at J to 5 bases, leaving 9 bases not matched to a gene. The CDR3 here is CASSSAPDRGDNEQFF. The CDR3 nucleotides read TGTGCCAGCAGCTCAGCTCCCGACAGGGGGGACAATGAGCAGTTCTTC.

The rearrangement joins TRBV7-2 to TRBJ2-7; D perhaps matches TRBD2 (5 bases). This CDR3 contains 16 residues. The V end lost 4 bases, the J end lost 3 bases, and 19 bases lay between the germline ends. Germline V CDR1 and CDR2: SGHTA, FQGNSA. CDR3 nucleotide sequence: TGTGCCAGCAGCTCAGCGGTGGAGAACGGTCGCTACGAGCAGTACTTC. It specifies CASSSAVENGRYEQYF.